The present T cell receptor (beta chain) was sequenced within a study of shared clonotypes between healthy human individuals. Deep level was the assay's run setting. In the original processing: ImmunoSEQ junction-only sequences lacked quality scores, so their filtering differed. Profiling relied on immunoSEQ multiplex PCR, and the TCRdb table lists in-frame clones only, not all of them. Clone size and V and J calls were adopted from that table, with D and trimming inferred from the DNA. The repertoire holds fewer than 1.4 million clones, with around three quarters as singletons. With V trimmed by 4 bases and J by 4 bases, 16 bases remained unmatched. Germline CDR1 and CDR2: SGDLS and YYNGEE. The CDR3 is made up of 18 amino acids.

Sequenced: memory CD4+ T cells from PBMCs. The subset denotes: CD45RA-negative fraction. The TCR sequence derives from a man aged 18 to 35 in good health. Some clones in this sample may be carry-over from other donors' samples. This sequence joins TRBV9 and TRBJ2-2, with 7 positions matching TRBD2. CDR3 nucleotides: TGTGCCAGCAGCTCCAAGGAGGGGAGGGAGCTGGGCACCGGGGAGCTGTTTTTT. This codes for CASSSKEGRELGTGELFF.